This is a list of T cell receptor beta chains from one sample in a study of blood T cells in healthy people across ages. One entry per CDR3 protein results from TCRdb running MiXCR on the 5' RACE reads. The sample has approximately 850,000 distinct CDR3 sequences; approximately 48% are singletons. Sequences were obtained from blood. These receptor sequences come from a man in his 60s in good health. The CDR3 runs from the conserved cysteine through the conserved F or W. Each record gives: V gene, D gene, J gene, clone size, CDR3 DNA, CDR3 protein. A D gene is named only where the DNA matches it firmly. The size of a clone is reported for some rows only, either as once, few or many, or as a class for expanded clones.

v_call: TRBV9; d_call: .; j_call: TRBJ2-4; clone_size: .; cdr3_nt: TGTGCCAGCAGCGCGGACTCATTAGCCAAAAACATTCAGTACTTC; cdr3_aa: CASSADSLAKNIQYF
v_call: TRBV7-2; d_call: .; j_call: TRBJ1-1; clone_size: few; cdr3_nt: TGTGCCAGCAGCACCCAGGGAATTCACACTGAAGCTTTCTTT; cdr3_aa: CASSTQGIHTEAFF
v_call: TRBV4-3; d_call: .; j_call: TRBJ1-2; clone_size: .; cdr3_nt: TGCGCCAGCAGCCCTAAACAGGGTAGTGCCTATGGCTACACCTTC; cdr3_aa: CASSPKQGSAYGYTF
v_call: TRBV6-1; d_call: .; j_call: TRBJ1-4; clone_size: .; cdr3_nt: TGTGCCAGTTGGAGTCGGAGAGATCCGACTAATGAAAAACTGTTTTTT; cdr3_aa: CASWSRRDPTNEKLFF
v_call: TRBV20-1; d_call: .; j_call: TRBJ2-7; clone_size: .; cdr3_nt: TGCAGTACAGGGGGGGCCCCCTACGAGCAGTACTTC; cdr3_aa: CSTGGAPYEQYF
v_call: TRBV12-3/TRBV12-4; d_call: .; j_call: TRBJ1-1; clone_size: .; cdr3_nt: TGTGCCAGCAGTCCCAAGGGGAGTGAAGCTTTCTTT; cdr3_aa: CASSPKGSEAFF
v_call: TRBV6-2/TRBV6-3; d_call: .; j_call: TRBJ2-7; clone_size: .; cdr3_nt: TGTGCCAGCAGTTACTCTTCCCTGGACACCTTCTACGAGCAGTACTTC; cdr3_aa: CASSYSSLDTFYEQYF
v_call: TRBV7-2; d_call: .; j_call: TRBJ2-1; clone_size: few; cdr3_nt: TGTGCCAGCAGCTTAGTGACAGTGCGAAGCGAGCAGTTCTTC; cdr3_aa: CASSLVTVRSEQFF
v_call: TRBV28; d_call: TRBD1; j_call: TRBJ2-3; clone_size: .; cdr3_nt: TGTGCCAGCGGTACAGGGGGCGTCTTTTTGGATACGCAGTATTTT; cdr3_aa: CASGTGGVFLDTQYF
v_call: TRBV20-1; d_call: .; j_call: TRBJ1-5; clone_size: .; cdr3_nt: TGCAGTGCTAGGGGCGGGGAGAATCAGCCCCAGCATTTT; cdr3_aa: CSARGGENQPQHF
v_call: TRBV7-2; d_call: .; j_call: TRBJ1-1; clone_size: .; cdr3_nt: TGTGCCAGCAGCCAAACCCTGCTCTGGGACACTGAAGCTTTCTTT; cdr3_aa: CASSQTLLWDTEAFF
v_call: TRBV14; d_call: .; j_call: TRBJ2-5; clone_size: .; cdr3_nt: TGTGCCAGCAGCCAAGTACAGGGCCGGTCGGGGACCCAGTACTTC; cdr3_aa: CASSQVQGRSGTQYF
v_call: TRBV28; d_call: TRBD2; j_call: TRBJ2-3; clone_size: .; cdr3_nt: TGTGCCAGCAGCAGGCTAGCGGGAATTGTGAATACGCAGTATTTT; cdr3_aa: CASSRLAGIVNTQYF
v_call: TRBV12-3/TRBV12-4; d_call: TRBD1; j_call: TRBJ2-1; clone_size: .; cdr3_nt: TGTGCCAGCAGAGCCGGGACAGGGGGCTACAATGAGCAGTTCTTC; cdr3_aa: CASRAGTGGYNEQFF
v_call: TRBV20-1; d_call: .; j_call: TRBJ2-7; clone_size: few; cdr3_nt: TGCAGTGCAGTATACTCCTACGAGCAGTACTTC; cdr3_aa: CSAVYSYEQYF
v_call: TRBV5-1; d_call: TRBD2; j_call: TRBJ2-1; clone_size: .; cdr3_nt: TGCGCCAGCAGCCGCAACGAATTGGGACTAGCGGGGACCTTATACAATGAGCAGTTCTTC; cdr3_aa: CASSRNELGLAGTLYNEQFF
v_call: TRBV6-2/TRBV6-3; d_call: TRBD1; j_call: TRBJ2-7; clone_size: few; cdr3_nt: TGTGCCAGCAGTTACATGACAGGGGAGCAGTACTTC; cdr3_aa: CASSYMTGEQYF